What follows are 27 T cell receptor beta chains derived from one specimen sequenced in a study of T cells in Graves' hyperthyroidism and ophthalmopathy. RNA transcripts gave rise to amplified TCR beta CDR3 regions. When the TCR CDR3 underwent first-round RT-PCR, the HTBI primer set was used. TCRdb itself ran the multiplex PCR reads through MiXCR, one entry per CDR3 protein. This table holds about 380,000 distinct CDR3 sequences, about 15% found once. Sequencing used blood. Source of these receptors: a woman aged 55-70 years with Graves' hyperthyroidism.

This clonotype was seen many times. V usage is TRBV3-1 and J usage is TRBJ2-2, with D possibly matching TRBD1 (5 bases). This CDR3 has 13 amino acids. Trimming shortened V by 3 bases and J by 5 bases, and 7 bases separated the two germline ends. Germline CDR1 is LGHDT and CDR2 is YNNKEL (reference sequence). In nucleotides, the CDR3 is TGTGCCAGCAGCCATAGGGGAACCGGGGAGCTGTTTTTT. Its translation: CASSHRGTGELFF.

Regarding this clonotype: A much larger clone sits a single nucleotide away, making a read error possible. The rearrangement uses TRBV12-3 or TRBV12-4 and TRBJ2-6, with D uncertain. The CDR3 runs 16 residues. Trimming left V 3 bases short and J 0 bases short, with 9 bases between. The CDR3 is CASSFTILSGANVLTF. The CDR3 nucleotides are TGTGCCAGCAGTTTTACCATCCTCTCTGGGGCCAACGTCCTGACTTTC.

On this clonotype: One junction end disagrees with the germline gene, perhaps due to a read error. This sequence joins TRBV6-1 and TRBJ2-7, with a weak D call TRBD2 (5 bases). CDR3 length: 12 amino acids. Germline loops: CDR1 MNHNS, CDR2 SASEGT. The CDR3 region is CTSPSGSYEQYF. CDR3 nucleotides: TGTACCAGCCCCTCGGGATCCTACGAGCAGTACTTC.

This rearrangement joins TRBV5-1 to TRBJ2-2, with TRBD2 identical over 12 bases. CDR3 size: 15 residues. The ends lost 4 bases at V and 6 bases at J; junction bases unmatched: 4. CDR1 is SGHRS and CDR2 is YFSETQ in the germline V gene. The CDR3 protein is CASSPLAGGAGELFF. The CDR3 DNA sequence: TGCGCCAGCAGCCCACTAGCGGGAGGAGCCGGGGAGCTGTTTTTT.

This clonotype appeared many times. The gene calls are TRBV3-1 and TRBJ1-1; no clear D gene. V dropped 1 base and J dropped 0 bases, with 3 bases sitting between them. This CDR3 is 13 amino acids long. CDR1 and CDR2 (germline): LGHDT, YNNKEL (reference sequence). This CDR3 is CASSQVVNTEAFF. The CDR3 DNA reads TGTGCCAGCAGCCAAGTCGTGAACACTGAAGCTTTCTTT.

This clonotype has ten or more counts. The chain links TRBV5-1 to TRBJ2-7; D possibly corresponds to TRBD1 (5 bases). V was pared by 1 base and J by 1 base, with 9 bases between. Per the germline V gene, CDR1 is SGHRS and CDR2 is YFSETQ. CDR3 size: 14 residues. The CDR3 DNA sequence: TGCGCCAGCAGCTTGATCACAGGTTCCTACGAGCAGTACTTC. Translated: CASSLITGSYEQYF. Full variable domain (remainder filled in from reference TRBV5-1 and TRBJ2-7): KAGVTQTPRYLIKTRGQQVTLSCSPISGHRSVSWYQQTPGQGLQFLFEYFSETQRNKGNFPGRFSGRQFSNSRSEMNVSTLELGDSALYLCASSLITGSYEQYFGPGTRLTVT.

This clonotype was seen many times. V is TRBV12-3 or TRBV12-4 and J is TRBJ2-7, with D perhaps matching TRBD1 (6 bases). The CDR3 has 14 amino acids. Trimming took off 2 bases at V and 2 bases at J, with 10 bases between the two ends. For the CDR3, the DNA is TGTGCCAGCAGTTTAAGGGCAGGGGCCTACGAGCAGTACTTC. This codes for CASSLRAGAYEQYF.

This clonotype was seen ten or more times. V is TRBV2 and J is TRBJ1-6, with D perhaps TRBD1 (6 bases). The V end lost 5 bases, the J end lost 10 bases, and 18 bases lay between the germline ends. CDR3 length equals 15 residues. The germline V gene has CDR1 SNHLY and CDR2 FYNNEI. The chain's CDR3 is CASSQLTGGTSPLHF. The CDR3 DNA follows: TGTGCCAGCAGTCAACTGACAGGCGGCACGTCACCCCTCCACTTT.

This clonotype was detected ten times or more. The chain uses TRBV12-3 or TRBV12-4 and TRBJ2-5, with 11 bases identical to TRBD1. CDR3 length equals 16 residues. The trim removed 5 bases at V and 5 bases at J, leaving 10 bases unmatched. The CDR3 DNA is TGTGCCAGCAGTCCTCATGGACAGGGGGCGGGCGAGACCCAGTACTTC. It encodes CASSPHGQGAGETQYF.

This clonotype was observed many times. This rearrangement joins TRBV2 to TRBJ2-7; no definite D call. V was pared by 3 bases and J by 2 bases, with 8 bases between. Germline CDR1 SNHLY, CDR2 FYNNEI. The CDR3 spans 13 residues. This chain's CDR3 is CASSESPTYEQYF. In DNA, the CDR3 is TGTGCCAGCAGTGAGTCGCCGACCTACGAGCAGTACTTC.

This clonotype was counted at least ten times. V usage is TRBV12-3 or TRBV12-4 and J usage is TRBJ2-3, with D possibly matching TRBD2 (6 bases). The CDR3 length is 15 residues. Trimming pared 7 bases from V and 5 bases from J, leaving 19 bases between. The CDR3 is CASTNSRDFKDTQYF. The CDR3 DNA reads TGTGCCAGCACCAACTCCCGGGACTTTAAAGATACGCAGTATTTT.

A few counts support this clonotype. The chain has TRBV10-3 and TRBJ2-1; D remains ambiguous. Germline loops: CDR1 ENHRY, CDR2 SYGVKD. V was pared by 4 bases and J by 5 bases, with 9 bases between. CDR3 size: 13 residues. CDR3 protein: CAISASDHNEQFF. In nucleotides, the CDR3 is TGTGCCATCAGTGCCTCTGACCACAATGAGCAGTTCTTC.

This rearrangement joins TRBV4-1 to TRBJ2-3, with TRBD2 identical over 15 bases. The ends lost 4 bases at V and 4 bases at J; junction bases unmatched: 18. The CDR3 extends over 21 amino acids. Germline V gene data show CDR1 as MGHRA and CDR2 as YSYEKL. The DNA of the CDR3 is TGCGCCAGCAGCCCTACTCGACAGGGAGGACTAGCGGGAGGGCCCGCAGATACGCAGTATTTT. It is translated as CASSPTRQGGLAGGPADTQYF.

J is TRBJ1-6 and V is TRBV6-1; 9 bases line up with TRBD1. The CDR3 runs 15 residues. V was pared by 6 bases and J by 6 bases, with 6 bases of the junction left unmatched. Germline CDR1 reads MNHNS; CDR2 reads SASEGT. This chain's CDR3 is CASRDRDRANSPLHF. Written as DNA, the CDR3 is TGTGCCAGCAGAGATAGGGACAGGGCTAATTCACCCCTCCACTTT.

This clonotype has ten or more counts. In nucleotides, the CDR3 is TGTGCCAGCACGGTATTGGCGGGGTCAAATACGCAGTATTTT. Protein sequence: CASTVLAGSNTQYF. This chain uses TRBV2 with TRBJ2-3; tentatively, D is TRBD2 (6 bases). V was shortened by 7 bases and J by 7 bases, with 18 bases between the two germline ends. The CDR3 is 14 amino acids. In germline, CDR1 is SNHLY, CDR2 FYNNEI.

The genes are TRBV30 and TRBJ1-5; TRBD1 agrees at 9 bases. V lost 7 bases to trimming and J lost 4 bases; unmatched junction nucleotides: 5. CDR1 and CDR2 (germline): GTSNPN, SVGIG (reference sequence). The CDR3 length is 13 residues. CDR3 in amino acids: CALDRGSNQPQHF. In DNA, the CDR3 is TGTGCCTTGGACAGGGGTAGTAATCAGCCCCAGCATTTT.

The chain joins TRBV5-4 to TRBJ2-3; 8 bases align to TRBD2. This CDR3 is built from 16 residues. The V gene's germline CDR1 is SGHNT and CDR2 YYREEE (reference sequence). J was trimmed by 2 bases and V by 4 bases; bases with no gene match: 9. The CDR3 region is CASSPARGGNTDTQYF. The CDR3 DNA follows: TGTGCCAGCAGCCCCGCTCGCGGGGGGAACACAGATACGCAGTATTTT.

In its sample, this clonotype was seen many times. V usage is TRBV9 and J usage is TRBJ1-2; TRBD1 aligns across 10 bases. This CDR3 is built from 15 residues. V lost 4 bases and J lost 4; bases outside the gene matches: 7. Germline-derived CDR1 and CDR2 are SGDLS and YYNGEE. In nucleotides, the CDR3 is TGTGCCAGCAGCCCTGGGACAGGGGTTTCCTATGGCTACACCTTC. Translation: CASSPGTGVSYGYTF.

This clonotype was counted many times. The chain carries TRBV5-5 and TRBJ2-1; 7 nucleotides match TRBD2. Germline CDR1 reads SGHKS; CDR2 reads YYEKEE (reference sequence). The CDR3 is 15 amino acids. The ends lost 4 bases at V and 8 bases at J; junction bases unmatched: 12. The CDR3 sequence: CASSGPGGGVDEQFF. CDR3 in DNA: TGTGCCAGCAGCGGGCCGGGAGGTGGGGTCGATGAGCAGTTCTTC.

The chain has TRBV5-5 and TRBJ2-3; the D gene is possibly TRBD2 (5 bases). The CDR3 is made up of 16 amino acids. Germline V gene sequence: CDR1 SGHKS, CDR2 YYEKEE (reference sequence). V was cut by 2 bases and J by 3 bases, with 16 bases left in between. The CDR3 DNA follows: TGTGCCAGCAGCTTTGGGTATGGGGTAGCGACAGATACGCAGTATTTT. Its protein is CASSFGYGVATDTQYF.

Concerning this clonotype itself: The CDR3 ends on some other residue instead of the conserved phenylalanine or tryptophan, so this is likely a read error. CDR3 sequence reads: CAWSTGNGNEQFL. In nucleotides, the CDR3 is TGTGCCTGGAGTACAGGGAACGGGAATGAGCAGTTCTTA. This sequence joins TRBV30 and TRBJ2-1; a possible D gene is TRBD1 (6 bases). The germline V gene has CDR1 GTSNPN and CDR2 SVGIG (reference sequence). This CDR3 spans 13 amino acids. Trimming removed 2 bases from V and 7 bases from J, with 12 bases in between.

The chain joins TRBV28 to TRBJ2-7; possibly TRBD1 for D (5 bases). The V and J ends lost 3 bases and 5 bases respectively, with 8 bases between them. This CDR3 has 12 residues. Looked up from germline, CDR1 is MDHEN and CDR2 is SYDVKM. The CDR3: CASSFRRDEQYF. In DNA, the CDR3 is TGTGCCAGCAGTTTTCGCAGGGACGAGCAGTACTTC.

The V gene is TRBV19, the J gene TRBJ1-2; D perhaps matches TRBD1 (5 bases). The CDR3 runs to 14 residues. Germline CDR1 reads LNHDA; CDR2 reads SQIVND (reference sequence). Trimming left V 5 bases short and J 4 bases short, with 14 bases between. The chain's CDR3 is CASSSQAGAYGYTF. The CDR3 DNA follows: TGTGCCAGTAGTTCCCAGGCCGGGGCCTATGGCTACACCTTC.

This CDR3 reads CASRAKGGLRSDGYTF. The CDR3 DNA reads as TGTGCCAGCAGAGCCAAGGGGGGATTACGCTCGGATGGCTACACCTTC. The chain has TRBV13 and TRBJ1-2; TRBD1 is a possible D gene (6 bases). The CDR3 sequence is 16 residues long. Trimming removed 6 bases at V and 6 bases at J, with 23 bases between. The germline V gene has CDR1 PRHDT and CDR2 FYEKMQ (reference sequence).

This clonotype was counted many times. The chain recombines TRBV28 with TRBJ2-5; 8 nucleotides line up with TRBD2. Trimming at V came to 6 bases and at J to 3 bases, leaving 6 bases not matched to a gene. The CDR3 is 14 amino acids. Germline V lookup: CDR1 MDHEN, CDR2 SYDVKM. This CDR3 reads CASSSLGLEETQYF. In nucleotides, the CDR3 is TGTGCCAGCAGCTCCCTGGGACTAGAAGAGACCCAGTACTTC.

The chain recombines TRBV19 with TRBJ2-3, with 8 positions matching TRBD2. Germline V gene lookup returns CDR1 LNHDA and CDR2 SQIVND (reference sequence). V lost 5 bases to trimming and J lost 4 bases; unmatched junction nucleotides: 17. The CDR3 runs to 18 residues. The CDR3: CASSQDPGSSGGADTQYF. The CDR3 region has the DNA TGTGCCAGTAGTCAAGACCCGGGGTCAAGCGGGGGAGCAGATACGCAGTATTTT.

This clonotype turned up a few times. The chain couples TRBV18 to TRBJ1-1, with D maybe TRBD1 (5 bases). With 3 bases removed from V and 1 base from J, the gap between germline ends came to 15 bases. This CDR3 comprises 16 residues. The germline CDR1 and CDR2 sequences are KGHSH and LQKENI. The CDR3 spells CASSPNRAGTNTEAFF. CDR3 DNA sequence: TGTGCCAGCTCACCCAACCGGGCAGGGACGAACACTGAAGCTTTCTTT.